This TCR beta chain was sequenced in a study of identical twins. Broader study findings: Models, which agreed with sharing between unrelated individuals, nonetheless underestimated the out-of-frame TCR alpha sharing seen in monozygotic twins. With beta out-of-frame sequences, excess sharing by twins was weaker. Cross-sectional statistics underpinned the conclusions; the same donors were not followed.

TCRdb redid the calling of the 5' RACE reads with MiXCR, one entry per CDR3 protein. Among roughly 250,000 distinct CDR3 sequences listed, about 7.5% were seen once. This clonotype has a handful of counts. Its antigen remains unidentified. V was pared by 8 bases and J by 4 bases, with 20 bases between. The CDR3 loop spans 16 amino acids. The germline V gene encodes CDR1 SGHVS and CDR2 FNYEAQ. These data were also filed under a second study, of yellow fever vaccine responses in identical twins.

The chain couples TRBV7-6 to TRBJ2-2, with D maybe TRBD2 (6 bases). The sequence derives from a young woman in good health. The sequenced sample was CD8+ T cells sorted from blood. The DNA for the CDR3 is TGTGCCAGCTCAGCTTCGTCCGGGAGTCTCACCGGGGAGCTGTTTTTT. Residues: CASSASSGSLTGELFF.